These T cell receptor beta chains were read from a single sample in a study of blood T cell repertoires in COVID-19. Using immunoSEQ multiplex PCR, the repertoire was profiled, and TCRdb retains in-frame clones only, with some absent. The sample lists about 200,000 clones; over 75% were seen once. The material sequenced was peripheral blood. The receptors shown here come from a man aged 50 to 59 with COVID-19, enrolled during active disease. Both conserved end residues are part of each CDR3. The D gene is left open where the match is weak. A row's size may be missing; if present it is once, few, many or a size class.

>.|TRBJ1-6|.|TRBV11-2
TGTGCCAGCAGCTTGACGGACCCGGGGGGCTCCTATAATTCACCCCTCCACTTT
CASSLTDPGGSYNSPLHF
>.|TRBJ2-7|.|TRBV5-1
TGCGCCAGCAGCCCAGGGGCCACCTACGAGCAGTACTTC
CASSPGATYEQYF
>.|TRBJ2-5|.|TRBV21-1
TGTGCCAGCAGCTTCGCGCCCCAGTACTTC
CASSFAPQYF
>TRBD1|TRBJ1-1|.|TRBV9
TGTGCCAGCAGCGTGGGGACAGGGGGGAACACTGAAGCTTTCTTT
CASSVGTGGNTEAFF
>.|TRBJ1-4|few|TRBV5-1
TGCGCCAGCAGGCCGCAGGACTGGAGAGAAAAACTGTTTTTT
CASRPQDWREKLFF
>TRBD2|TRBJ2-1|few|TRBV6-4
TGTGCCAGCAGTGAAATGAGCGGGGGGGCCCACAATGAGCAGTTCTTC
CASSEMSGGAHNEQFF
>TRBD1|TRBJ1-5|.|TRBV6-1
TGTGCCAGCAGTGAATGGCAGGGGGACCCCAGCAATCAGCCCCAGCATTTT
CASSEWQGDPSNQPQHF
>TRBD1|TRBJ1-5|.|TRBV24-1
TGTGCCACCAGTGATGGGACAGGGGGCTCTCCCCAGCATTTT
CATSDGTGGSPQHF
>TRBD2|TRBJ2-1|.|TRBV6-5
TGTGCCAGCAGTTACGCGTTAGCGGGGGTTCGAGAGCAGTTCTTC
CASSYALAGVREQFF
>TRBD2|TRBJ2-3|.|TRBV24-1
TGTGCCACCAGTGATGTAGCGGGAGGTGACGCAGATACGCAGTATTTT
CATSDVAGGDADTQYF
>TRBD1|TRBJ2-7|.|TRBV7-9
TGTGCCAGCAGCCCGGCGAGGGACAGAGGGTCCTACGAGCAGTACTTC
CASSPARDRGSYEQYF
>TRBD2|TRBJ2-3|.|TRBV24-1
TGTGCCACCAGTGACCCCGGGACTAGCTCCACAGATACGCAGTATTTT
CATSDPGTSSTDTQYF
>TRBD1|TRBJ1-6|.|TRBV5-4
TGTGCCAGCAGCTTGGACGGGACAGGGTTATACTCACCCCTCCACTTT
CASSLDGTGLYSPLHF
>.|TRBJ2-1|few|TRBV9
TGTGCCAGCAGCGTAGCCGGGGGGCGAGAGCAGTTCTTC
CASSVAGGREQFF
>.|TRBJ1-2|.|TRBV6-4
TGTGCCAGCAGTGACCGGGGAGGATCGGTCTATGGCTACACCTTC
CASSDRGGSVYGYTF
>.|TRBJ1-3|once|TRBV28
TGTGCCAGCAGTGATAGAGTTTTGGGAAACACCATATATTTT
CASSDRVLGNTIYF
>TRBD1|TRBJ1-4|.|TRBV30
TGTGCCTGGAGGACAGGGGTTAATGAAAAACTGTTTTTT
CAWRTGVNEKLFF
>.|TRBJ1-2|.|TRBV28
TGTGCCAGCAGTTTAGAACAGAGGGCTAACTATGGCTACACCTTC
CASSLEQRANYGYTF
>TRBD2|TRBJ2-1|.|TRBV7-7
TGTGCTAGCAGCTTAGGGGTTAGCGGGAGGAACAATGAGCAGTTCTTC
CASSLGVSGRNNEQFF
>.|TRBJ2-7|.|TRBV11-2
TGTGCCAGCAGCTTACAGGGTGGACCCTCCTACGAGCAGTACTTC
CASSLQGGPSYEQYF
>.|TRBJ2-6|once|TRBV10-3
TGTGCCATCAGTGAGTCATCGGGTCCTGGGGCCAACGTCCTGACTTTC
CAISESSGPGANVLTF
>TRBD2|TRBJ2-1|.|TRBV7-3
TGTGCCAGCAGCCGCGGGAGTAACAATGAGCAGTTCTTC
CASSRGSNNEQFF
>TRBD2|TRBJ2-3|.|TRBV4-2
TGTGCCAGCAGCCAAGATGATCGGGGGGGCGCAGCAGATACGCAGTATTTT
CASSQDDRGGAADTQYF
>.|TRBJ2-7|.|TRBV7-3
TGTGCCAGCAGCTTAAGAGGGGGGGAAACCTACGAGCAGTACTTC
CASSLRGGETYEQYF
>TRBD2|TRBJ2-5|once|TRBV29-1
TGCAGCGTCTCGTTTTTGGGAGGGGAGACCCAGTACTTC
CSVSFLGGETQYF
>TRBD1|TRBJ1-2|.|TRBV12-3/TRBV12-4
TGTGCCAGCACCGGGACAGCACACTATGGCTACACCTTC
CASTGTAHYGYTF